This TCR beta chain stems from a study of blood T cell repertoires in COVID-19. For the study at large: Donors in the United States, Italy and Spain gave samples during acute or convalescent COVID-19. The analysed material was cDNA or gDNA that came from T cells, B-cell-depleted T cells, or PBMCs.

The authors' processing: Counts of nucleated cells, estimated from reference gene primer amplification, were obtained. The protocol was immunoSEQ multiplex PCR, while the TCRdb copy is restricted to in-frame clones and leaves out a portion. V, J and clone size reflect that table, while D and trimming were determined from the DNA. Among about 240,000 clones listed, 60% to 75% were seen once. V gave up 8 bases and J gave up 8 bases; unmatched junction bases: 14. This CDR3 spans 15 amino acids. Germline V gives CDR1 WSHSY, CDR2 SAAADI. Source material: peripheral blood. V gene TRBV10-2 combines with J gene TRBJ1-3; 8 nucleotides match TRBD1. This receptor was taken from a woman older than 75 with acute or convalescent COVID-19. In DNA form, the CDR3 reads TGCGCCAGCTCCAAGGACAGGGCAAGAGGGGACACCATATATTTT. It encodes CASSKDRARGDTIYF.